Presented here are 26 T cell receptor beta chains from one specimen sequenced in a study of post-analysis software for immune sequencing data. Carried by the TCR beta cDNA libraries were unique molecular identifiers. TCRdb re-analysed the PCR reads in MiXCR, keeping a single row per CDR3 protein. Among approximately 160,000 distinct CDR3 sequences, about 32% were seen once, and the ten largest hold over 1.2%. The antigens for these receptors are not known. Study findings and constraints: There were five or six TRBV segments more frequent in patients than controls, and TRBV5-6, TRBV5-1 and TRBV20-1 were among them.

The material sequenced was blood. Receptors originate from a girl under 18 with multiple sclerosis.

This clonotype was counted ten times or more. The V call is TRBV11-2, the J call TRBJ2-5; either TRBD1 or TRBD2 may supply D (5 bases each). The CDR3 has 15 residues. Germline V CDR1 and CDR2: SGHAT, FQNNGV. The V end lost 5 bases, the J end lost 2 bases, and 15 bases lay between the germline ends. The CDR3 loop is CASSTRDGQQETQYF. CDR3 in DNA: TGTGCCAGCAGCACCCGGGACGGACAACAAGAGACCCAGTACTTC.

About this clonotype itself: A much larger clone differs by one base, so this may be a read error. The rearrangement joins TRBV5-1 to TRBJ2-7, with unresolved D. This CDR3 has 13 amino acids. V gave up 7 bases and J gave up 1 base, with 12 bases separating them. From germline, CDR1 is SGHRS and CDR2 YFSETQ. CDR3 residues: CASRRGESYEQYF. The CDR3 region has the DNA TGCGCCAGCCGCCGCGGAGAGTCCTACGAGCAGTACTTC.

The CDR3 sequence: CASSLGGGRVNTEAFF. CDR3 bases: TGTGCCAGCAGCTTAGGAGGGGGGCGCGTGAACACTGAAGCTTTCTTT. The V gene is TRBV7-9, the J gene TRBJ1-1; TRBD1 is a possible D gene (6 bases). V was clipped by 1 base and J by 0 bases, with 12 bases between them. Germline CDR1 and CDR2: SEHNR and FQNEAQ (reference sequence). CDR3 length: 16 amino acids.

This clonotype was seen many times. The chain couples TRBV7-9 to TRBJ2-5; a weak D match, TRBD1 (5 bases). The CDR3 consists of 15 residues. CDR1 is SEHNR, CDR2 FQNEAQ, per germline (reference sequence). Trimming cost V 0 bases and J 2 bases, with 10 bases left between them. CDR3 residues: CASSLATEIQETQYF. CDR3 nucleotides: TGTGCCAGCAGCTTAGCGACAGAAATTCAAGAGACCCAGTACTTC.

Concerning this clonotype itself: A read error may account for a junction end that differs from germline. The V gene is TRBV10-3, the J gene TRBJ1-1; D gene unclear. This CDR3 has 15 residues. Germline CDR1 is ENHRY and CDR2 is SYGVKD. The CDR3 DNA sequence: TGTGCCATCATGGCGGCCAGTTACGTGAACGCTGAAGCTTTCTTT. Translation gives CAIMAASYVNAEAFF.

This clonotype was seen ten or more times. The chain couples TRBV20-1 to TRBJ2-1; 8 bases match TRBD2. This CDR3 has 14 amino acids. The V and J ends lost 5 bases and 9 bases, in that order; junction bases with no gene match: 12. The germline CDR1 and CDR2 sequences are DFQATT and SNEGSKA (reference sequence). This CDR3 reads CSAPGTRAIAEQFF. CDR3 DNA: TGCAGTGCTCCCGGGACTAGAGCCATTGCTGAGCAGTTCTTC.

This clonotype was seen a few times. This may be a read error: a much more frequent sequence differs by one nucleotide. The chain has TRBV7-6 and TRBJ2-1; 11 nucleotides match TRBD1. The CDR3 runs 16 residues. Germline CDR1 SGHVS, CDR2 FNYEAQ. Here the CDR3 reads CASSLDGTGGLNERFF. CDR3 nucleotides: TGTGCCAGCAGCTTAGACGGGACAGGGGGACTCAATGAGCGGTTCTTC.

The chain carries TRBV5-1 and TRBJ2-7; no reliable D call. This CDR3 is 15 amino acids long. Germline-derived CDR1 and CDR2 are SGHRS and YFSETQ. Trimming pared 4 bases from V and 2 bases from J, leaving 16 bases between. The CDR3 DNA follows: TGCGCCAGCAGCCCATCCGAGGCCAGTCCCTACGAGCAGTACTTC. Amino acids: CASSPSEASPYEQYF.

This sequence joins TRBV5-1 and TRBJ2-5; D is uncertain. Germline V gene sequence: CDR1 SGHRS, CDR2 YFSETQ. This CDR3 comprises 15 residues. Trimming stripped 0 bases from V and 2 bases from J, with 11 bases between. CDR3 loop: CASSLVPGKQETQYF. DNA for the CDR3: TGCGCCAGCAGCTTGGTCCCTGGAAAGCAAGAGACCCAGTACTTC.

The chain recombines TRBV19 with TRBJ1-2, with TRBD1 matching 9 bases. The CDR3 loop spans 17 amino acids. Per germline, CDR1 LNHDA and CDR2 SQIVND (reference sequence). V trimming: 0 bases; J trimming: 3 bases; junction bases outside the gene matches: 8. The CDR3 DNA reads TGTGCCAGTAGTATAGATTCCGGGACAGGGAACTACTATGGCTACACCTTC. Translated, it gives CASSIDSGTGNYYGYTF. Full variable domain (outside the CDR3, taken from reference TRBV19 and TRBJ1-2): DGGITQSPKYLFRKEGQNVTLSCEQNLNHDAMYWYRQDPGQGLRLIYYSQIVNDFQKGDIAEGYSVSREKKESFPLTVTSAQKNPTAFYLCASSIDSGTGNYYGYTFGSGTRLTVV.

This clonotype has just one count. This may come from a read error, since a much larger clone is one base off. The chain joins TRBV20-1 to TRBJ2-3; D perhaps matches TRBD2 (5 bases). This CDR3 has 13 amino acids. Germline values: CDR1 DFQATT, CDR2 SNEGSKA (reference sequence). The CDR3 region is CGARDWEKDTQYF. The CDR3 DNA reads TGCGGTGCTAGAGATTGGGAGAAAGATACGCAGTATTTT.

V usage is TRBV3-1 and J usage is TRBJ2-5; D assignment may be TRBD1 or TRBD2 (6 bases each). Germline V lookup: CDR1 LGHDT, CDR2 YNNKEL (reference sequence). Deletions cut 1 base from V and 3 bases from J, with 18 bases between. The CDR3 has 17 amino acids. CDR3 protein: CASSQVGGPGAKETQYF. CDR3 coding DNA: TGTGCCAGCAGCCAAGTTGGGGGGCCCGGGGCTAAAGAGACCCAGTACTTC.

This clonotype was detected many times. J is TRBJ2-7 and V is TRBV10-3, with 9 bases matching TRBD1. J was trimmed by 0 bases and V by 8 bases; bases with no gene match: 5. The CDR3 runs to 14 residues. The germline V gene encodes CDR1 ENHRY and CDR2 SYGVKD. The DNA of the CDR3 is TGTGCCATCGAGCCGGGACAGGGCTCCTACGAGCAGTACTTC. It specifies CAIEPGQGSYEQYF.

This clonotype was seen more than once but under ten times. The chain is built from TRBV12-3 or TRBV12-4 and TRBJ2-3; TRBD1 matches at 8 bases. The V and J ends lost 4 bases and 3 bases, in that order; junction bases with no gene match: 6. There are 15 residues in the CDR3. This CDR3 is CASSSTGVRTDTQYF. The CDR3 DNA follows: TGTGCCAGCAGTTCGACAGGGGTGCGGACAGATACGCAGTATTTT.

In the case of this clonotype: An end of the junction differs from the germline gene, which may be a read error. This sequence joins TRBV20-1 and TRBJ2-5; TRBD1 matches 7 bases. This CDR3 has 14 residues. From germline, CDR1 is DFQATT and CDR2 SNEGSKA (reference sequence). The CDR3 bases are TGCAGTGCTAGAGATGGGGACAGCCAAGACACCCAGTACTTC. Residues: CSARDGDSQDTQYF.

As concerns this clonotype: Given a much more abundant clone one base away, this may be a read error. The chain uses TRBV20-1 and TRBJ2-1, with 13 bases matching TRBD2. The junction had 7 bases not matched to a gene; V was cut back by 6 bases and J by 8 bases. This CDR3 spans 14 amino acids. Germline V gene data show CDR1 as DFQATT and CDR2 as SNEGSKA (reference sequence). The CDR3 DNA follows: TGCAGTGCGTGGACTAGCGGGAGTGGATATGAGCAGTTCTTC. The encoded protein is CSAWTSGSGYEQFF.

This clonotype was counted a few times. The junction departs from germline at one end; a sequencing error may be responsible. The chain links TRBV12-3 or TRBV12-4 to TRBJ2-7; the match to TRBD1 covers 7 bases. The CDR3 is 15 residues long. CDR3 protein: CASSPPSQGLHERYF. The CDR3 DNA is TGTGCCAGCAGCCCCCCCTCACAGGGGCTCCACGAGCGGTACTTC.

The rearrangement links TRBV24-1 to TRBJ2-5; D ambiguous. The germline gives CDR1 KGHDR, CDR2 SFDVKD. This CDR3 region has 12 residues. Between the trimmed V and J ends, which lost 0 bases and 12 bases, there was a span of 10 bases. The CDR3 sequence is CATSDLTSVEYF. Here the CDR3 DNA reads TGTGCCACCAGTGATTTGACCTCGGTCGAGTACTTC.

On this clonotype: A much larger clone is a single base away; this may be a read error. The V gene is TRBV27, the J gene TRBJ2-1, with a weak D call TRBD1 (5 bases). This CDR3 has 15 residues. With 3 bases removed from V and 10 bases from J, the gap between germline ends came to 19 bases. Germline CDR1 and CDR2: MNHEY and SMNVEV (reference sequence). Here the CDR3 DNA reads TGTGCCAGCAGTTTTTTACAGGATGCCGCCTACGAGCAGTTCTTC. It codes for CASSFLQDAAYEQFF.

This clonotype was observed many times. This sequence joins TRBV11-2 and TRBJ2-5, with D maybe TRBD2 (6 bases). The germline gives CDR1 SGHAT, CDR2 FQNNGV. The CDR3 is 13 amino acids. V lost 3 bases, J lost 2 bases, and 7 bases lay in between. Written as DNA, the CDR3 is TGTGCCAGCAGCTTTAGCGGTCAAGAGACCCAGTACTTC. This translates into CASSFSGQETQYF. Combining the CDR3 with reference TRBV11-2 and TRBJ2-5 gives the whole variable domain EAGVAQSPRYKIIEKRQSVAFWCNPISGHATLYWYQQILGQGPKLLIQFQNNGVVDDSQLPKDRFSAERLKGVDSTLKIQPAKLEDSAVYLCASSFSGQETQYFGPGTRLLVL.

The CDR3 nucleotides are TGCAGTGCTACCAGTCAACCAGGGGTTGGAAGTGAAAAACTGTTTTTT. Translated: CSATSQPGVGSEKLFF. The chain is built from TRBV20-1 and TRBJ1-4, with D perhaps matching TRBD1 (6 bases). The CDR3 contains 16 residues. Germline V gene data show CDR1 as DFQATT and CDR2 as SNEGSKA (reference sequence). V lost 4 bases, J lost 7 bases, and 22 bases lay in between.

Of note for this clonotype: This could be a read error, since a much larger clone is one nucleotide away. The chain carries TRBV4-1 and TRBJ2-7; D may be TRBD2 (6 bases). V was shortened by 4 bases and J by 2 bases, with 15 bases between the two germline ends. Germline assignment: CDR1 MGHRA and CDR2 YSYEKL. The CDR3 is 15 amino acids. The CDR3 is CASSPRSGLPYEQYF. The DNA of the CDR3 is TGCGCCAGCAGCCCCCGGAGCGGACTACCCTACGAGCAGTACTTC.

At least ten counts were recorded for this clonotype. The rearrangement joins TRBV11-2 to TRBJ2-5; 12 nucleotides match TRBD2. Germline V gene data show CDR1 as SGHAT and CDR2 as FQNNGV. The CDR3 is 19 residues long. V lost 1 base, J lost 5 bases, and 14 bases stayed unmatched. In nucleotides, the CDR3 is TGTGCCAGCAGCTTAGTAGAGTCTAGCGGGAGGGCCGTGAGGGAGACCCAGTACTTC. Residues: CASSLVESSGRAVRETQYF.

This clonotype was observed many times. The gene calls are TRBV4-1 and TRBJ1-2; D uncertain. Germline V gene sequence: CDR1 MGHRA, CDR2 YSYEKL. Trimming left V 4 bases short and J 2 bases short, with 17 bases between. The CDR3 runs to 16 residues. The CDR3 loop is CASSLPQPPVNYGYTF. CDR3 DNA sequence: TGCGCCAGCAGCCTTCCGCAACCACCAGTGAACTATGGCTACACCTTC.

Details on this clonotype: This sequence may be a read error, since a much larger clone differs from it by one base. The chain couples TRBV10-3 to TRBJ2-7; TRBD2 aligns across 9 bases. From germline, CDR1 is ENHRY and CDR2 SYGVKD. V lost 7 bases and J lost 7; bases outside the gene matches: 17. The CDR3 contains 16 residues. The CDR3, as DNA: TGTGCCATCACCGACCCTACCCTAGCGGGATTGAATGAGCAGTACTTC. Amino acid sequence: CAITDPTLAGLNEQYF.

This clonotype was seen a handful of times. In DNA form, the CDR3 reads TGTGCCCGCGGGCGGGAGACGAGCGGGGATGAGCAGTTCTTC. It translates to CARGRETSGDEQFF. The gene calls are TRBV30 and TRBJ2-1; 7 positions agree with TRBD2. V trimming: 8 bases; J trimming: 8 bases; junction bases outside the gene matches: 15. The germline CDR1 and CDR2 sequences are GTSNPN and SVGIG (reference sequence). The CDR3 is 14 residues long.